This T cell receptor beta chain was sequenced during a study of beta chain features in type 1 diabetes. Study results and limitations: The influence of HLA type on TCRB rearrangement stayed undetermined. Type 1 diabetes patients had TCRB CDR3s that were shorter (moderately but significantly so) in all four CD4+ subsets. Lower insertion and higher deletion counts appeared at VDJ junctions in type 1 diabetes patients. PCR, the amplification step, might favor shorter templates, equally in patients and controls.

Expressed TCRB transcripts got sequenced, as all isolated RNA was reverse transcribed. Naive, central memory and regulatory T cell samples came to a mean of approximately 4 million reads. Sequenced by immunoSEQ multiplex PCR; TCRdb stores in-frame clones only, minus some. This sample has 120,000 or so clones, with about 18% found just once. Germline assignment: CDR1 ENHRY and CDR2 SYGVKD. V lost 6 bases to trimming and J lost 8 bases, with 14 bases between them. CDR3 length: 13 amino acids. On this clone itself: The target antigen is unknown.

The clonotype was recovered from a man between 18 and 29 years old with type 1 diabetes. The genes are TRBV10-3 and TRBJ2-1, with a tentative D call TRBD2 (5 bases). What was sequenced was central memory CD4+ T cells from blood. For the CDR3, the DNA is TGTGCCATCAGCAAGGAGACTACCGATGAGCAGTTCTTC. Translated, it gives CAISKETTDEQFF.